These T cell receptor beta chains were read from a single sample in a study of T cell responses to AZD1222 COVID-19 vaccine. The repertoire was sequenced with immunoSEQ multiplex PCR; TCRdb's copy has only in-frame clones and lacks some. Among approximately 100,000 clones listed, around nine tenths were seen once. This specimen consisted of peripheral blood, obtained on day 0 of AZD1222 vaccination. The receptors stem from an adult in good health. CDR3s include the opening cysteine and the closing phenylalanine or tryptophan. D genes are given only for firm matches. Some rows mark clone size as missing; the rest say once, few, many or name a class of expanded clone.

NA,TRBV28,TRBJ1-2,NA,CASSFSLQHYGYTF,TGTGCCAGCAGTTTCAGTTTGCAGCACTATGGCTACACCTTC
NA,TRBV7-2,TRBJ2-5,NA,CASSMRLGTAQYF,TGTGCCAGCAGCATGAGACTAGGGACGGCCCAGTACTTC
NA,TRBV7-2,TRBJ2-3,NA,CASSLHTDTQYF,TGTGCCAGCAGCCTGCATACAGATACGCAGTATTTT
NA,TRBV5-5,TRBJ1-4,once,CASSAIPLGGEELFF,TGTGCCAGCAGCGCTATTCCCCTGGGGGGGGAGGAACTGTTTTTT
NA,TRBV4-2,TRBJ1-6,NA,CASSQDWTDPSPLHF,TGTGCCAGCAGCCAAGACTGGACAGACCCTTCACCCCTCCACTTT
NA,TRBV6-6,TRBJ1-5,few,CASSSNQRGQPQHF,TGTGCCAGCAGTTCCAACCAAAGGGGACAGCCCCAGCATTTT
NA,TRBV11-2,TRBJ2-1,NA,CASSLMGGGDYNEQFF,TGTGCCAGCAGCTTGATGGGTGGAGGGGATTACAATGAGCAGTTCTTC
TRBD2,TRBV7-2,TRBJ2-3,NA,CASNPSGGTTDTQYF,TGTGCCAGCAACCCGAGCGGGGGCACCACAGATACGCAGTATTTT
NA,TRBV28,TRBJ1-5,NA,CASSSSTGRNRNQPQHF,TGTGCCAGCAGTTCCTCAACAGGGAGAAATCGCAATCAGCCCCAGCATTTT
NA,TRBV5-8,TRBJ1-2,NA,CASSLTGSDGYTF,TGTGCCAGCAGCTTGACCGGCTCGGATGGCTACACCTTC
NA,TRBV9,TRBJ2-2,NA,CASSVGGGKNTGELFF,TGTGCCAGCAGCGTTGGTGGGGGGAAGAACACCGGGGAGCTGTTTTTT
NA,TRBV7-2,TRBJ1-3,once,CASSLTPSLRAGNTIYF,TGTGCCAGCAGCTTAACCCCCTCGCTGAGGGCTGGAAACACCATATATTTT
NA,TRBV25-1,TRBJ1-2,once,CASSELSFGYTF,TGTGCCAGCAGTGAATTATCTTTTGGCTACACCTTC
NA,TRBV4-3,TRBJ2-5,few,CASSQAWWGETQYF,TGCGCCAGCAGCCAAGCCTGGTGGGGGGAGACCCAGTACTTC
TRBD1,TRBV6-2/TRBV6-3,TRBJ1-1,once,CASSQQGTTEAFF,TGTGCCAGCAGCCAACAGGGGACCACTGAAGCTTTCTTT
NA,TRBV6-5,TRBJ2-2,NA,CASSFDGVLGELFF,TGTGCCAGCAGTTTTGACGGGGTTCTCGGGGAGCTGTTTTTT
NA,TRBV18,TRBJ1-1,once,CASSPLSGQIEAFF,TGTGCCAGCTCACCACTGTCCGGGCAGATTGAAGCTTTCTTT